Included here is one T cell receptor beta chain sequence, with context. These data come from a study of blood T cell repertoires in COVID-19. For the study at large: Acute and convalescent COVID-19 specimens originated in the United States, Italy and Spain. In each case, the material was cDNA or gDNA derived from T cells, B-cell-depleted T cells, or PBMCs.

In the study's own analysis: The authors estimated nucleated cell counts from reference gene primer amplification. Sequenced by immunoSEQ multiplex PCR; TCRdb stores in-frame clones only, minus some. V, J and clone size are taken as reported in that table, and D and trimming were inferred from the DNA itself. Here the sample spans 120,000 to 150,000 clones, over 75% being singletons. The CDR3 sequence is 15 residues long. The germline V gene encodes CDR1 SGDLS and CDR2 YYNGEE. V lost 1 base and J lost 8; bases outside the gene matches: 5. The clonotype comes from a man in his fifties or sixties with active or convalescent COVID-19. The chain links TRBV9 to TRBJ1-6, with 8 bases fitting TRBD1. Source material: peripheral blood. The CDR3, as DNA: TGTGCCAGCAGCGTAAGAGGACAGGGCCATTCACCCCTCCACTTT. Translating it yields CASSVRGQGHSPLHF.